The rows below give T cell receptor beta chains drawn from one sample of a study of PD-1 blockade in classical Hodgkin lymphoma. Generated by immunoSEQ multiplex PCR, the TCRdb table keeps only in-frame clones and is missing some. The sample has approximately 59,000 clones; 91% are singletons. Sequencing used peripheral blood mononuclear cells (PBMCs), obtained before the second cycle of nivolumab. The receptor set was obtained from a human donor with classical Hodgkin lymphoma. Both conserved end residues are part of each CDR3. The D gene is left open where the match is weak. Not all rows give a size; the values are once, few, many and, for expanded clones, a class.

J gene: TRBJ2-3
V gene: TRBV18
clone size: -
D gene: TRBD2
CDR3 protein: CASSGALAGGITDTQYF
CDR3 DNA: TGTGCCAGCTCAGGCGCCCTAGCGGGAGGTATCACAGATACGCAGTATTTT

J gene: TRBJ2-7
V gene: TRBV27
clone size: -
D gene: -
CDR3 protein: CASSAGLAPYEQYF
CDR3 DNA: TGTGCCAGCAGTGCAGGTCTGGCCCCCTACGAGCAGTACTTC

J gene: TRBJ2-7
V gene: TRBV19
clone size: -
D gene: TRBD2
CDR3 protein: CASSSLGAGEPYEQYF
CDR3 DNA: TGTGCCAGTAGTAGCTTGGGAGCGGGGGAACCCTACGAGCAGTACTTC

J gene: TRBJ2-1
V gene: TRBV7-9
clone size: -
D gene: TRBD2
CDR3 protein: CASSPSVGTSGRVIF
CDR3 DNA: TGTGCCAGCAGCCCTAGCGTAGGGACTAGCGGGAGGGTAATCTTC

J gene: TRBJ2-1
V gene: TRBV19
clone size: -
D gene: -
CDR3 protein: CASSSHYRGNEQFF
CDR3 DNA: TGTGCCAGTAGTTCACACTATAGGGGCAATGAGCAGTTCTTC

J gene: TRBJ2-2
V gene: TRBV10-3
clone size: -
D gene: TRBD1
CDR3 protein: CAISESTGETGELFF
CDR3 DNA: TGTGCCATCAGTGAGTCTACAGGGGAGACCGGGGAGCTGTTTTTT

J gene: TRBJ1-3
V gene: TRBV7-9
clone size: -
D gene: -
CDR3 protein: CASSLAYRGNTIYF
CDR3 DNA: TGTGCCAGCAGCTTAGCGTACAGGGGAAACACCATATATTTT

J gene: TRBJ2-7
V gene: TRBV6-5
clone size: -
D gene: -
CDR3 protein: CASSWGHEQYF
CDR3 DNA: TGTGCCAGCAGTTGGGGCCACGAGCAGTACTTC

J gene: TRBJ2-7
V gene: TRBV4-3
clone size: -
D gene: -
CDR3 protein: CASSQALFYEQYF
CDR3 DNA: TGCGCCAGCAGCCAAGCTCTTTTCTACGAGCAGTACTTC

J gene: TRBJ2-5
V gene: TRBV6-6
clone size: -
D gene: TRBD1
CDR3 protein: CASSLWTGSQETQYF
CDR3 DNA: TGTGCCAGCAGCTTATGGACAGGGTCCCAAGAGACCCAGTACTTC

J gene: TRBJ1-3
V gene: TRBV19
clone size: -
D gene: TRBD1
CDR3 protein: CASSTTGAFSGNTIYF
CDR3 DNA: TGTGCCAGTAGTACCACAGGGGCATTCTCTGGAAACACCATATATTTT

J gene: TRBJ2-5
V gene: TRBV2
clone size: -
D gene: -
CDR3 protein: CASSEVFGGQETQYF
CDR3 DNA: TGTGCCAGCAGTGAAGTTTTTGGGGGGCAAGAGACCCAGTACTTC

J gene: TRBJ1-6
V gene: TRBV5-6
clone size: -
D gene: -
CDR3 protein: CASSLTDQGRSPLHF
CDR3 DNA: TGTGCCAGCAGCTTGACGGACCAGGGTAGATCACCCCTCCACTTT

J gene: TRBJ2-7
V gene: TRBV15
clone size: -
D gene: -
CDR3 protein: CATSRDQGSAYVRYF
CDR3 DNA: TGTGCCACCAGCAGAGATCAGGGTAGCGCATATGTGCGGTACTTC

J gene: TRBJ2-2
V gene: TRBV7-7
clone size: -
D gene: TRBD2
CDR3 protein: CASSRTVGGGPTGELFF
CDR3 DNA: TGTGCCAGCAGCCGAACGGTGGGCGGGGGACCCACCGGGGAGCTGTTTTTT

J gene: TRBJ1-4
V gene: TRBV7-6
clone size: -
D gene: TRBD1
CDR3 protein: CASSFMGPLGGQRNEKLFF
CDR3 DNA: TGTGCCAGCAGCTTTATGGGCCCTCTTGGGGGACAGCGTAATGAAAAACTGTTTTTT

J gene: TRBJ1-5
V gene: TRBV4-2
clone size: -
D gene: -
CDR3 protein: CASSQDLVGLGPQHF
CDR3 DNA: TGTGCCAGCAGCCAAGATCTGGTGGGACTGGGTCCCCAGCATTTT

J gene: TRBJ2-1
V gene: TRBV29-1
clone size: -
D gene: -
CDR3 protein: CSAKSEGNEQFF
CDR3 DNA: TGCAGCGCCAAAAGTGAGGGCAATGAGCAGTTCTTC

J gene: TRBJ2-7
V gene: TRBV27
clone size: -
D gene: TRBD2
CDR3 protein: CASSSSSGRELDEQYF
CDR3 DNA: TGTGCCAGCAGTTCATCTAGCGGGAGAGAACTGGACGAGCAGTACTTC

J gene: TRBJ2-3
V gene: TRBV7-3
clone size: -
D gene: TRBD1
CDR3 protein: CASSLSSLDRAADTQYF
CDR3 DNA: TGTGCCAGCAGCTTATCGTCCCTGGACAGGGCGGCAGATACGCAGTATTTT

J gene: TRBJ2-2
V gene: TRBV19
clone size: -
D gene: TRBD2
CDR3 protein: CASSTRLGLDNTGELFF
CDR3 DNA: TGTGCCAGTAGTACCCGGTTGGGACTAGACAACACCGGGGAGCTGTTTTTT

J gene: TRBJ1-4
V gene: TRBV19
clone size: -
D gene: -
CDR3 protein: CASTGGQTLGEKLFF
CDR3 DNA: TGTGCCAGTACGGGGGGTCAGACCCTCGGGGAAAAACTGTTTTTT

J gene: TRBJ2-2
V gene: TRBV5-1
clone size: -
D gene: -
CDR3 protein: CASSSDDSRAWVPGELFF
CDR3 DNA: TGCGCCAGCAGCTCCGATGACAGTCGGGCTTGGGTTCCCGGGGAGCTGTTTTTT

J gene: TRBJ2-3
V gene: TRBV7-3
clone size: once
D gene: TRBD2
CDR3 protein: CASSLKRLAGEGDTQYF
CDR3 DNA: TGTGCCAGCAGCTTAAAAAGACTAGCGGGAGAGGGAGATACGCAGTATTTT

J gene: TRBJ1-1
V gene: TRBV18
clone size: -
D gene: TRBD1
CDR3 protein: CASSPQFLDRAAEAFF
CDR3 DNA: TGTGCCAGCTCACCACAATTCCTTGACAGGGCCGCTGAAGCTTTCTTT

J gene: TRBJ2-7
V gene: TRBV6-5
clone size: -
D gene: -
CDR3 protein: CASSYSNLGREQYF
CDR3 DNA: TGTGCCAGCAGTTACTCGAACTTGGGTCGTGAGCAGTACTTC